The sequence of this TCR beta chain was determined in a study of T-cell reconstitution after alpha-beta-depleted transplantation in children. The study's findings and limits: One year post-transplant, T-cell counts and diversity were largely derived from T cells produced anew. Where some patients showed high TCRbeta diversity at day 60, it came from recipient T cells and thymic progenitors that had survived. Several hundred graft clones that had expanded were reportedly the source of alpha-beta T cells about two months after transplant.

To note about this clonotype: No antigen is known for it.

Trimming stripped 0 bases from V and 2 bases from J, with 8 bases between. Germline CDR1 reads SGDLS; CDR2 reads YYNGEE. The CDR3 totals 14 residues. A TCRbeta library incorporating unique molecular identifiers was prepared. TCRdb analysed the PCR reads with MiXCR anew, one entry per CDR3 protein. The sample holds about 1,000,000 distinct CDR3 sequences, roughly 31% seen once. The receptor comes from a boy younger than two who had a stem cell transplant for SCID, so the T cells may come from the graft donor. Sequences were derived from PBMCs, mostly from graft donor cells, sampled 360 days after TCRalphabeta/CD19-depleted stem cell transplant. The chain uses TRBV9 and TRBJ1-1, with unresolved D. CDR3 in DNA: TGTGCCAGCAGCGTAGAACCGCTCAACACTGAAGCTTTCTTT. Amino acids: CASSVEPLNTEAFF.